The clone carrying this TCR beta chain came up many times. The sample belongs to a study of identical twins. Germline values: CDR1 LGHDT, CDR2 YNNKEL (reference sequence). This CDR3 has 13 amino acids. V was cut by 2 bases and J by 6 bases, with 11 bases left in between. Via MiXCR, TCRdb re-called the 5' RACE reads, giving one row per CDR3 protein. The sample has 550,000 to 700,000 distinct CDR3 sequences; approximately 10% are singletons. These data also formed part of another study, on yellow fever vaccine responses in identical twins.

This sequence joins TRBV3-1 and TRBJ2-7, with a weak D call TRBD2 (5 bases). This TCR came from a woman aged 18-29 years in good health. Sequences were obtained from PBMCs. The CDR3 is CASSQYGKIEQYF. The CDR3 nucleotides are TGTGCCAGCAGCCAATACGGGAAGATCGAGCAGTACTTC.